Below, 32 T cell receptor beta chains from the same sample are listed, as sequenced in a study of spatial heterogeneity in lung cancer. General study results and limits: The number of expanded tumor alpha and beta chains correlated with mutation number.

Time point in this sample: sample taken at primary tumor resection. TCRdb ran MiXCR on the 5' RACE reads and lists one entry per CDR3 protein. The table lists around 9,900 distinct CDR3 sequences, approximately 5% of them singletons. No antigen is known for these receptors. Sequencing was performed on lung tumor tissue, taken at surgery. Receptors were obtained from a female donor with early-stage non-small cell lung cancer.

In this sample, this clonotype turned up many times. J is TRBJ1-4 and V is TRBV19, with D possibly TRBD1 on 5 matching bases. Germline CDR1 and CDR2: LNHDA and SQIVND (reference sequence). The V gene lost 7 bases and the J gene lost 0 bases, with 12 bases spanning the gap. The CDR3 is 15 residues long. Here the CDR3 reads CASNQMTATNEKLFF. DNA for the CDR3: TGTGCCAGTAACCAAATGACAGCAACTAATGAAAAACTGTTTTTT.

Sample share makes this clonotype medium-sized. The chain joins TRBV3-1 to TRBJ1-2; 10 nucleotides agree with TRBD1. V was pared by 1 base and J by 10 bases, with 6 bases of the junction left unmatched. The CDR3 runs 14 residues. Germline V gene lookup returns CDR1 LGHDT and CDR2 YNNKEL (reference sequence). As DNA, the CDR3 is TGTGCCAGCAGCCAAGGAGGACAGGGGGGCATCTACACCTTC. This translates into CASSQGGQGGIYTF. The entire variable domain, with the rest obtained from reference TRBV3-1 and TRBJ1-2, is as follows: DTAVSQTPKYLVTQMGNDKSIKCEQNLGHDTMYWYKQDSKKFLKIMFSYNNKELIINETVPNRFSPKSPDKAHLNLHINSLELGDSAVYFCASSQGGQGGIYTFGSGTRLTVV.

This clonotype is labeled as medium-sized. A junction boundary mismatches the germline segment, possibly from a read error. The chain recombines TRBV20-1 with TRBJ2-3; D may match TRBD1 or TRBD2 (5 bases each). The CDR3 extends over 14 amino acids. In germline, CDR1 is DFQATT, CDR2 SNEGSKA (reference sequence). This CDR3 reads CSASVGASKDTQYF. CDR3 coding DNA: TGCAGTGCTAGTGTCGGGGCCAGCAAAGATACGCAGTATTTT.

In its sample, this clonotype was seen many times. This chain uses TRBV12-3 or TRBV12-4 with TRBJ1-1; possible D gene TRBD1, 5 bases. The ends were cut back, 3 bases at V and 4 bases at J, with 9 bases in the middle. The CDR3 is 13 residues long. CDR3 in DNA: TGTGCCAGCAGTTTGTGGGGGGGCACTGAAGCTTTCTTT. This encodes CASSLWGGTEAFF.

This clonotype was seen repeatedly, ten times or more. This chain links TRBV20-1 with TRBJ2-3; TRBD2 aligns across 8 bases. Per germline, CDR1 DFQATT and CDR2 SNEGSKA (reference sequence). The V gene end was trimmed by 6 bases and the J gene end by 0 bases; junction bases not matched to a gene: 2. CDR3 size: 13 residues. CDR3 in DNA: TGCAGTGCCCCTAGCGGGAGCACAGATACGCAGTATTTT. Translation gives CSAPSGSTDTQYF.

The table lists this clonotype with many counts. The chain is built from TRBV18 and TRBJ2-1; 7 bases fit TRBD1. Per the germline V gene, CDR1 is KGHSH and CDR2 is LQKENI. The CDR3 has 15 residues. V shed 4 bases and J 2 bases; nucleotides not matched to a gene: 5. The CDR3 loop is CASSLGQGAYNEQFF. The CDR3 DNA reads TGTGCCAGCTCACTAGGGCAGGGGGCCTACAATGAGCAGTTCTTC. Combining the CDR3 with reference TRBV18 and TRBJ2-1 gives the whole variable domain NAGVMQNPRHLVRRRGQEARLRCSPMKGHSHVYWYRQLPEEGLKFMVYLQKENIIDESGMPKERFSAEFPKEGPSILRIQQVVRGDSAAYFCASSLGQGAYNEQFFGPGTRLTVL.

This clonotype came up many times. This chain uses TRBV6-5 with TRBJ1-1; D might be TRBD1 (6 bases). The length of the CDR3 is 15 residues. CDR1 and CDR2 (germline): MNHEY, SVGAGI. V was trimmed by 4 bases and J by 7 bases, leaving 19 bases between them. CDR3 DNA sequence: TGTGCCAGCAGTTTCCTTCAGGGGCGTCGAGGTGAAGCTTTCTTT. This translates into CASSFLQGRRGEAFF.

The rearrangement uses TRBV4-3 and TRBJ1-4; D might be TRBD1 (6 bases). In germline, CDR1 is LGHNA, CDR2 YSLEER. Trimming removed 0 bases from V and 13 bases from J, with 15 bases in between. The CDR3 sequence is 14 residues long. The CDR3 is CASSQDRAQGRLFF. CDR3 coding DNA: TGCGCCAGCAGCCAAGATCGGGCCCAGGGGCGACTGTTTTTT.

In its sample, this clonotype was seen many times. V gene TRBV7-3 combines with J gene TRBJ1-2; tentative D call: TRBD1 (5 bases). With 6 bases removed from V and 8 bases from J, the gap between germline ends came to 19 bases. Germline lookup yields CDR1 SGHTA and CDR2 FQGTGA. The CDR3 is 14 amino acids. CDR3 sequence reads: CASSAGEGPQGYTF. CDR3 nucleotides: TGTGCCAGCAGTGCCGGGGAGGGACCCCAGGGCTACACCTTC.

By share, this clonotype ranks as medium-sized. J is TRBJ2-7 and V is TRBV20-1, with D perhaps TRBD1 (7 bases). In germline, CDR1 is DFQATT, CDR2 SNEGSKA (reference sequence). V dropped 0 bases and J dropped 4 bases, with 13 bases sitting between them. This CDR3 contains 14 residues. CDR3 DNA sequence: TGCAGTGCTAGAGATGCGGGACAGACATACGAGCAGTACTTC. This translates into CSARDAGQTYEQYF.

Ten or more counts support this clonotype. V usage is TRBV6-1 and J usage is TRBJ1-5, with 7 positions matching TRBD1. Germline V gives CDR1 MNHNS, CDR2 SASEGT. The CDR3 length is 14 residues. The V gene end was trimmed by 6 bases and the J gene end by 0 bases; junction bases not matched to a gene: 2. In DNA, the CDR3 is TGTGCCAGCAGGGACAGGTATAGCAATCAGCCCCAGCATTTT. It specifies CASRDRYSNQPQHF.

This clonotype was detected many times. J is TRBJ1-1 and V is TRBV7-9; TRBD1 matches at 7 bases. There are 13 residues in the CDR3. Germline CDR1 reads SEHNR; CDR2 reads FQNEAQ (reference sequence). Trimming took 4 bases from V and 6 from J; bases not matched to a gene: 5. The CDR3 bases are TGTGCCAGCAGCTCCCGACAGGGCTCTGAAGCTTTCTTT. This translates into CASSSRQGSEAFF.

This clonotype was counted between two and nine times. The V and J genes are TRBV12-3 or TRBV12-4 and TRBJ2-7; D is uncertain. Deletions cut 1 base from V and 6 bases from J, with 10 bases between. CDR3 length: 13 residues. In DNA, the CDR3 is TGTGCCAGCAGTTTAGACCCTCGAGTCGAGCAGTACTTC. The encoded protein is CASSLDPRVEQYF.

This clonotype is deemed medium-sized. The chain links TRBV20-1 to TRBJ1-4; 11 bases map to TRBD1. Unmatched junction bases numbered 4, after V lost 4 bases and J lost 6 bases. The length of the CDR3 is 14 residues. Germline V CDR1 and CDR2: DFQATT, SNEGSKA (reference sequence). The CDR3: CSANPGQGDEKLFF. CDR3 DNA sequence: TGCAGTGCTAACCCGGGACAGGGGGATGAAAAACTGTTTTTT.

Ten or more counts support this clonotype. The chain has TRBV27 and TRBJ2-7; the match to TRBD1 covers 8 bases. Germline assignment: CDR1 MNHEY and CDR2 SMNVEV (reference sequence). This CDR3 region has 13 residues. V lost 5 bases to trimming and J lost 4 bases; unmatched junction nucleotides: 4. DNA for the CDR3: TGTGCCAGCAGTACAAGGACAGGGTACGAGCAGTACTTC. It is translated as CASSTRTGYEQYF.

This clonotype is medium-sized. The J gene is TRBJ2-1, the V gene TRBV5-4, with D perhaps matching TRBD1 or TRBD2 (6 bases each). Trimming stripped 0 bases from V and 0 bases from J, with 10 bases between. The CDR3 sequence is 16 residues long. Germline loops: CDR1 SGHNT, CDR2 YYREEE (reference sequence). CDR3 sequence: CASSLGGGGSYNEQFF. The CDR3, as DNA: TGTGCCAGCAGCTTGGGCGGAGGGGGCTCCTACAATGAGCAGTTCTTC.

The sample holds many counts of this clonotype. The chain carries TRBV7-7 and TRBJ2-7; D perhaps matches TRBD2 (6 bases). Germline lookup yields CDR1 SSHAT and CDR2 FNYEAQ (reference sequence). This CDR3 is 15 amino acids long. Trimming removed 0 bases at V and 1 base at J, with 10 bases between. The CDR3 loop reads CASSLALGGSYEQYF. As DNA, the CDR3 is TGTGCCAGCAGCTTAGCCCTGGGAGGTTCCTACGAGCAGTACTTC.

This clonotype was counted between two and nine times. The chain couples TRBV6-5 to TRBJ2-1; either TRBD1 or TRBD2 may fit D (5 bases each). CDR1 is MNHEY, CDR2 SVGAGI, per germline. The CDR3 loop spans 12 amino acids. Deletions cut 5 bases from V and 9 bases from J, with 11 bases between. CDR3 nucleotide sequence: TGTGCCAGCAGTGTCCGGGACGGTGAGCAGTTCTTC. This translates into CASSVRDGEQFF.

This clonotype was seen repeatedly, ten times or more. This chain's CDR3 is CASSYGRLSYNEQFF. The CDR3 DNA is TGTGCCAGCAGTTATGGGCGGCTGTCCTACAATGAGCAGTTCTTC. The chain combines TRBV6-5 with TRBJ2-1; D is ambiguous. Trimming took 3 bases from V and 1 from J, leaving 10 bases between them. There are 15 residues in the CDR3. The germline V gene encodes CDR1 MNHEY and CDR2 SVGAGI.

This clonotype was seen many times. This chain links TRBV5-5 with TRBJ2-5; 11 nucleotides align to TRBD1. The J segment lost 3 bases and the V segment lost 4 bases, leaving 2 bases of the junction unmatched. CDR1 SGHKS and CDR2 YYEKEE come from the germline V gene (reference sequence). CDR3 size: 14 residues. Here the CDR3 reads CASSGTGGEETQYF. CDR3 in DNA: TGTGCCAGCAGCGGGACAGGGGGTGAAGAGACCCAGTACTTC.

The chain couples TRBV7-2 to TRBJ1-1; D uncertain. V lost 4 bases, J lost 7 bases, and 13 bases lay in between. This CDR3 comprises 13 residues. Germline assignment: CDR1 SGHTA and CDR2 FQGNSA. CDR3 coding DNA: TGTGCCAGCAGCTCACTATCACTCGGTGAAGCTTTCTTT. The encoded protein is CASSSLSLGEAFF.

The rearrangement links TRBV5-1 to TRBJ2-3; perhaps TRBD2 as D (5 bases). Germline CDR1 is SGHRS and CDR2 is YFSETQ. V was trimmed by 2 bases and J by 5 bases, leaving 12 bases between them. The CDR3 contains 14 residues. CDR3 region: CASSFPTGGDTQYF. The CDR3 bases are TGCGCCAGCAGCTTTCCCACCGGAGGAGATACGCAGTATTTT.

This clonotype is medium-sized (0.01 to 0.1%) in the sample. V is TRBV6-6 and J is TRBJ2-3; TRBD2 matches 9 bases. The CDR3 loop spans 16 amino acids. Per the germline V gene, CDR1 is MNHNY and CDR2 is SVGAGI (reference sequence). The junction had 15 bases not matched to a gene; V was cut back by 8 bases and J by 6 bases. CDR3 bases: TGTGCCAGCCGGTCACCGACTAGCGGTCGAGGGGATACGCAGTATTTT. This gives the protein CASRSPTSGRGDTQYF.

In its sample, this clonotype was seen many times. The V gene is TRBV20-1, the J gene TRBJ2-3, with TRBD2 matching over 15 bases. Per germline, CDR1 DFQATT and CDR2 SNEGSKA (reference sequence). V trimming: 5 bases; J trimming: 5 bases; junction bases outside the gene matches: 8. The CDR3 is 16 amino acids. The CDR3 loop is CSAPGTSGGMEDTQYF. The CDR3 DNA is TGCAGTGCTCCCGGGACTAGCGGGGGGATGGAAGATACGCAGTATTTT.

The chain carries TRBV6-2 or TRBV6-3 and TRBJ2-1; TRBD2 matches at 9 bases. With 3 bases clipped from V and 7 bases from J, the junction kept 7 bases outside the gene matches. The germline V gene encodes CDR1 MNHEY and CDR2 SVGEGT. This CDR3 comprises 15 residues. This CDR3 reads CASSYGAGGLNEQFF. The CDR3 DNA reads as TGTGCCAGCAGTTATGGAGCGGGGGGCCTGAATGAGCAGTTCTTC.

This chain joins TRBV20-1 and TRBJ2-2; 9 nucleotides agree with TRBD2. After removal of 3 bases from V and 2 bases from J, the junction contained 4 bases not matched to a gene. Germline CDR1 is DFQATT and CDR2 is SNEGSKA (reference sequence). The CDR3 totals 15 residues. The CDR3 spells CSASIAGDNTGELFF. In nucleotides, the CDR3 is TGCAGTGCTAGTATAGCGGGGGATAACACCGGGGAGCTGTTTTTT.

This clonotype was picked up many times. The chain links TRBV6-5 to TRBJ1-2; D unclear. The V gene's germline CDR1 is MNHEY and CDR2 SVGAGI. V gave up 6 bases and J gave up 8 bases, with 16 bases separating them. The CDR3 is made up of 13 amino acids. CDR3 DNA: TGTGCCAGCAGCCCTGAAGGTTTAAAGGGCTACACCTTC. Translated, it gives CASSPEGLKGYTF.

As regards this clonotype: At one of its ends the junction is not consistent with the germline gene, which may arise from a read error. The V call is TRBV4-2, the J call TRBJ1-4, with D possibly matching TRBD1 (5 bases). CDR1 LGHNA and CDR2 YNFKEQ come from the germline V gene. This CDR3 comprises 14 residues. Here the CDR3 reads CASSPQFGHENLFF. DNA of the CDR3: TGTGCCAGCAGCCCACAGTTTGGACATGAAAACCTGTTTTTT.

This clonotype has ten or more counts. The CDR3: CSARLTGLHTEAFF. The DNA for the CDR3 is TGCAGTGCTAGGTTGACAGGGCTACACACTGAAGCTTTCTTT. This chain connects TRBV20-1 to TRBJ1-1; TRBD1 matches at 7 bases. The ends lost 3 bases at V and 3 bases at J; junction bases unmatched: 7. This CDR3 has 14 amino acids. Germline CDR1 DFQATT, CDR2 SNEGSKA (reference sequence).

This clonotype was observed at least ten times. The chain has TRBV5-1 and TRBJ2-2; 8 nucleotides align to TRBD2. The CDR3 contains 14 residues. J gave up 8 bases and V 4 bases, and 7 bases lay outside the gene matches. CDR1 and CDR2 (germline): SGHRS, YFSETQ. CDR3 bases: TGCGCCAGCAGCATCCTAGGACTAGCTGGGGAGCTGTTTTTT. This gives the protein CASSILGLAGELFF.

This clonotype was observed many times. This sequence joins TRBV20-1 and TRBJ2-1; TRBD1 matches at 9 bases. Germline loops: CDR1 DFQATT, CDR2 SNEGSKA (reference sequence). The junction had 8 bases not matched to a gene; V was cut back by 4 bases and J by 4 bases. The CDR3 totals 15 residues. The DNA for the CDR3 is TGCAGTGCTACTTTACGACAGGGGGGATACAATGAGCAGTTCTTC. The encoded protein is CSATLRQGGYNEQFF.

For this clonotype: A much larger clone sits a single nucleotide away, making a read error possible. This chain uses TRBV4-3 with TRBJ1-1, with D unresolved. The ends were cut back, 0 bases at V and 10 bases at J, with 15 bases in the middle. Germline V CDR1 and CDR2: LGHNA, YSLEER. The CDR3 length is 14 residues. The CDR3 nucleotides are TGCGCCAGCAGCCAAGATCTTCGAACTCCTGTAGCTTTCTTT. Amino acid sequence: CASSQDLRTPVAFF.